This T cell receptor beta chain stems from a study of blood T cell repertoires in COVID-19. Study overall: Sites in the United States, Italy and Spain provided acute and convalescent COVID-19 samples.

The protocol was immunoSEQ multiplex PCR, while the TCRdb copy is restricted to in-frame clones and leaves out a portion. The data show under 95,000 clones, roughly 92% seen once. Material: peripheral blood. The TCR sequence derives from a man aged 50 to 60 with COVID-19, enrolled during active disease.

CDR3 nucleotides: TGCGCCAGCAGTCAATCCTCGCGGCCGCTAGCGGAGGTGTCGTACCAAGAGACCCAGTACTTC. Amino acid sequence: CASSQSSRPLAEVSYQETQYF. The gene calls are TRBV23-1 and TRBJ2-5, with 7 bases fitting TRBD2. TRBV23-1 qualifies as an ORF whose function is uncertain. The CDR3 is made up of 21 amino acids. V was pared by 0 bases and J by 0 bases, with 19 bases of the junction left unmatched.